This T cell receptor (beta chain) came from a study of vaccination and CD4 T cells after COVID-19. Study-wide background: Two mRNA vaccine doses were given, either BNT162b2 or mRNA-1273. Stimulation of cells relied on overlapping spike peptides derived from SARS-CoV-2, HCoV-NL63, HCoV-OC43 and HCoV-229E.

Details on this clonotype: Antigen: not known.

Sequenced with the Oncomine TCR Beta short-read assay was DNA taken from cultured CD4+ T cells. In TCRdb, the PCR reads were re-called with MiXCR into one record per CDR3 protein. The table records tens of thousands of distinct CDR3 sequences, about 56% of them present only once. Treatment reported: approximately nine-day PBMC culture with coronavirus spike peptide pools or control peptides (ViraFEST assay). This receptor was taken from a human donor who had recovered from COVID-19. Sequenced sample: CD4+ T cells from blood, cultured in vitro.

CDR3: CASSLVSIQGGSPLHF. The CDR3, as DNA: TGTGCCAGCAGCTTGGTTTCCATACAGGGCGGAAGTCCCCTCCACTTT. The chain combines TRBV5-4 with TRBJ1-6; D is perhaps TRBD1 (6 bases). Germline CDR1 SGHNT, CDR2 YYREEE (reference sequence). V was shortened by 0 bases and J by 13 bases, with 20 bases between the two germline ends. The CDR3 is 16 residues long.